Following are 25 T cell receptor beta chains from one sample sequenced in a study of technical replicates of blood from several donors. The table came from immunoSEQ multiplex PCR; TCRdb's copy has only in-frame clones and leaves some out. The sample holds tens of thousands of clones, approximately 94% seen once. The sample consisted of T cells isolated from PBMCs. The receptors here all came from a human donor in good health.

V and J are TRBV6-1 and TRBJ2-1; 9 bases fit TRBD1. This CDR3 spans 13 amino acids. After removal of 10 bases from V and 7 bases from J, the junction contained 8 bases not matched to a gene. Looked up from germline, CDR1 is MNHNS and CDR2 is SASEGT. The CDR3 is CAIGTGWENEQFF. CDR3 bases: TGTGCCATTGGGACAGGGTGGGAGAATGAGCAGTTCTTC.

In regard to this clone: The sample contains more than one DNA sequence encoding this CDR3. The chain uses TRBV19 and TRBJ1-5; 9 bases align to TRBD1. With V trimmed by 5 bases and J by 4 bases, 6 bases remained unmatched. The CDR3 runs 15 residues. Germline values: CDR1 LNHDA, CDR2 SQIVND (reference sequence). The CDR3 coding sequence is TGTGCCAGTAGTGCCACAGGGGGCTCTAATCAGCCCCAGCATTTT. This sequence encodes CASSATGGSNQPQHF. Variable domain in full (rest from reference TRBV19 and TRBJ1-5): DGGITQSPKYLFRKEGQNVTLSCEQNLNHDAMYWYRQDPGQGLRLIYYSQIVNDFQKGDIAEGYSVSREKKESFPLTVTSAQKNPTAFYLCASSATGGSNQPQHFGDGTRLSIL.

The chain uses TRBV6-1 and TRBJ1-4; 8 bases fit TRBD1. Germline V gives CDR1 MNHNS, CDR2 SASEGT. V shed 3 bases, J shed 7 bases, and the junction held 10 bases outside the gene matches. The CDR3 consists of 16 residues. The CDR3 loop is CASSEAAWTGSEKLFF. The CDR3 DNA reads TGTGCCAGCAGTGAGGCGGCCTGGACAGGGAGTGAAAAACTGTTTTTT.

In DNA, the CDR3 is TGTGCCAGCAGTAGGGGTGGGGCTCGGGAGACCCAGTACTTC. It translates to CASSRGGARETQYF. V usage is TRBV7-9 and J usage is TRBJ2-5; tentative D call: TRBD1 (5 bases). Deletions cut 6 bases from V and 5 bases from J, with 16 bases between. Germline CDR1 reads SEHNR; CDR2 reads FQNEAQ (reference sequence). The CDR3 consists of 14 residues.

The chain joins TRBV7-2 to TRBJ2-7; TRBD1 agrees at 7 bases. The trim removed 6 bases at V and 0 bases at J, leaving 11 bases unmatched. The CDR3 loop spans 16 amino acids. Germline assignment: CDR1 SGHTA and CDR2 FQGNSA. CDR3: CASRKVGTDGSYEQYF. The CDR3 DNA is TGTGCCAGCAGGAAGGTGGGGACAGACGGCTCCTACGAGCAGTACTTC.

CDR3 sequence (DNA): TGCGCCAGCAGCTTGCTTCACACGAACAGGGGGGAGCTGTTTTTT. Residues: CASSLLHTNRGELFF. This chain connects TRBV5-1 to TRBJ2-2, with D tentatively TRBD1 (5 bases). CDR3 length: 15 residues. Germline values: CDR1 SGHRS, CDR2 YFSETQ. Trimming stripped 1 base from V and 8 bases from J, with 15 bases between.

The rearrangement links TRBV6-5 to TRBJ2-1, with 8 bases fitting TRBD1. The CDR3 runs to 16 residues. From germline, CDR1 is MNHEY and CDR2 SVGAGI. V was clipped by 4 bases and J by 4 bases; unmatched bases: 9. The CDR3 sequence: CASSSGTGWRYNEQFF. The CDR3 DNA follows: TGTGCCAGCAGTTCCGGGACAGGTTGGCGTTACAATGAGCAGTTCTTC.

The rearrangement uses TRBV28 and TRBJ1-5, with D maybe TRBD1 (6 bases). Trimming cost V 4 bases and J 4 bases, with 14 bases left between them. The CDR3 runs 15 residues. Germline V gene data show CDR1 as MDHEN and CDR2 as SYDVKM. The CDR3 loop reads CASSSPQGPNQPQHF. The CDR3 bases are TGTGCCAGCAGTTCCCCCCAGGGGCCTAATCAGCCCCAGCATTTT.

The rearrangement links TRBV29-1 to TRBJ1-1, with 8 positions matching TRBD1. V was clipped by 6 bases and J by 7 bases; unmatched bases: 7. Germline assignment: CDR1 SQVTM and CDR2 ANQGSEA. The CDR3 runs 12 residues. The DNA for the CDR3 is TGCAGCGTGGAGGGACAGGAGGTTGAAGCTTTCTTT. Its protein product is CSVEGQEVEAFF. The variable domain in full, completed from reference TRBV29-1 and TRBJ1-1, reads SAVISQKPSRDICQRGTSLTIQCQVDSQVTMMFWYRQQPGQSLTLIATANQGSEATYESGFVIDKFPISRPNLTFSTLTVSNMSPEDSSIYLCSVEGQEVEAFFGQGTRLTVV.

This chain connects TRBV4-2 to TRBJ1-2, with D possibly TRBD1 on 5 matching bases. Trimming stripped 0 bases from V and 2 bases from J, with 16 bases between. CDR1 is LGHNA, CDR2 YNFKEQ, per germline. This CDR3 has 17 residues. Here the CDR3 DNA reads TGTGCCAGCAGCCAAGAGACGCCCCAGACAGCCAACTATGGCTACACCTTC. This gives the protein CASSQETPQTANYGYTF.

The chain is built from TRBV7-2 and TRBJ1-1; TRBD1 aligns across 11 bases. The CDR3 contains 15 residues. Losses at the gene ends were 4 bases for V and 7 bases for J; bases not matched to a gene: 8. The germline V gene has CDR1 SGHTA and CDR2 FQGNSA. The CDR3 protein is CASSSRTGGFDEAFF. The CDR3 DNA reads TGTGCCAGCAGCTCACGGACAGGGGGCTTTGATGAAGCTTTCTTT.

The gene calls are TRBV29-1 and TRBJ2-3; D unresolved. V gave up 4 bases and J gave up 0 bases, with 11 bases separating them. Germline CDR1 and CDR2: SQVTM and ANQGSEA. This CDR3 is built from 14 residues. The CDR3 sequence is CSVVRFVSTDTQYF. Here the CDR3 DNA reads TGCAGCGTTGTGAGGTTTGTTAGCACAGATACGCAGTATTTT.

The chain has TRBV6-1 and TRBJ1-1; weak D call: TRBD1 (5 bases). Germline V lookup: CDR1 MNHNS, CDR2 SASEGT. V lost 7 bases, J lost 11 bases, and 17 bases lay in between. This CDR3 has 12 residues. CDR3 bases: TGTGCCAGCAAAAGGGGAGGTGAAAAGGCTTTCTTT. Its translation: CASKRGGEKAFF.

The chain combines TRBV19 with TRBJ2-1, with a possible D match to TRBD1 (5 bases). V was trimmed by 5 bases and J by 5 bases, leaving 16 bases between them. CDR1 is LNHDA, CDR2 SQIVND, per germline (reference sequence). CDR3 length: 15 amino acids. As DNA, the CDR3 is TGTGCCAGTAGTTTTCCAGGGTCAATCCACAATGAGCAGTTCTTC. Its protein product is CASSFPGSIHNEQFF.

The rearrangement uses TRBV5-1 and TRBJ2-5, with a possible D match to TRBD2 (5 bases). The germline gives CDR1 SGHRS, CDR2 YFSETQ. This CDR3 is built from 15 residues. V was clipped by 0 bases and J by 0 bases, with 9 bases between them. CDR3 in DNA: TGCGCCAGCAGCTTGGACTGGCGGGACCAAGAGACCCAGTACTTC. Amino acid sequence: CASSLDWRDQETQYF.

V usage is TRBV5-1 and J usage is TRBJ2-1; 8 nucleotides agree with TRBD2. Losses at the gene ends were 4 bases for V and 15 bases for J; bases not matched to a gene: 12. The CDR3 is 13 residues long. Per the germline V gene, CDR1 is SGHRS and CDR2 is YFSETQ. The CDR3 coding sequence is TGCGCCAGCAGCAGGGGACTAGGATGGGGTGTGTTCTTC. Translating it yields CASSRGLGWGVFF.

The J gene is TRBJ1-6, the V gene TRBV5-4, with unresolved D. The V end was cut by 0 bases, the J end by 0 bases, with 7 bases between. The CDR3 consists of 16 residues. CDR1 SGHNT and CDR2 YYREEE come from the germline V gene (reference sequence). The CDR3, as DNA: TGTGCCAGCAGCTTGGAGCCAAGCTCCTATAATTCACCCCTCCACTTT. Its translation: CASSLEPSSYNSPLHF.

The chain couples TRBV6-5 to TRBJ2-4, with unresolved D. Trimming shortened V by 0 bases and J by 4 bases, and 10 bases separated the two germline ends. Germline loops: CDR1 MNHEY, CDR2 SVGAGI. This CDR3 region has 15 residues. CDR3 sequence (DNA): TGTGCCAGCAGTTACTCGAGTGGTTCTAAAAACATTCAGTACTTC. It codes for CASSYSSGSKNIQYF.

The V and J genes are TRBV13 and TRBJ2-5; 8 bases map to TRBD2. J gave up 4 bases and V 4 bases, and 5 bases lay outside the gene matches. CDR1 PRHDT and CDR2 FYEKMQ come from the germline V gene (reference sequence). The CDR3 is 14 amino acids. The CDR3 DNA reads as TGTGCCAGCAGCTCCCGGGGGGGAAGAGAGACCCAGTACTTC. This codes for CASSSRGGRETQYF.

This clone is a singleton in its sample. CDR3 in DNA: TGTGCCAGCAGCCCCCTGGACAGTGGGAATTCACCCCTCCACTTT. Amino acid sequence: CASSPLDSGNSPLHF. The chain has TRBV9 and TRBJ1-6; TRBD1 might be the D (6 bases). Germline lookup yields CDR1 SGDLS and CDR2 YYNGEE. V lost 4 bases and J lost 7, with 15 bases in between. The CDR3 has 15 residues.

V usage is TRBV5-4 and J usage is TRBJ2-7; D is uncertain. Trimming took 4 bases from V and 2 from J, leaving 10 bases between them. The CDR3 runs to 13 residues. Germline CDR1 SGHNT, CDR2 YYREEE (reference sequence). CDR3: CASSPENTYEQYF. The CDR3 DNA is TGTGCCAGCAGCCCGGAGAACACCTACGAGCAGTACTTC.

This sequence joins TRBV6-6 and TRBJ2-7, with 10 nucleotides matching TRBD2. The germline gives CDR1 MNHNY, CDR2 SVGAGI (reference sequence). J gave up 0 bases and V 6 bases, and 5 bases lay outside the gene matches. The CDR3 totals 15 residues. For the CDR3, the DNA is TGTGCCAGCAGGGCTCGGACTAGCGGCTCCTACGAGCAGTACTTC. It is translated as CASRARTSGSYEQYF.

This clone has just a few counts. V gene TRBV4-1 combines with J gene TRBJ1-5; weak D call: TRBD1 (5 bases). Per the germline V gene, CDR1 is MGHRA and CDR2 is YSYEKL. CDR3 length equals 15 residues. Trimming pared 3 bases from V and 5 bases from J, leaving 14 bases between. The CDR3 DNA is TGCGCCAGCAGCCATCAGGGCCTGTCACATCAGCCCCAGCATTTT. Amino acid sequence: CASSHQGLSHQPQHF.

The chain joins TRBV5-1 to TRBJ2-3; the D gene is possibly TRBD2 (6 bases). Germline-derived CDR1 and CDR2 are SGHRS and YFSETQ. The CDR3 loop spans 15 amino acids. Deletions cut 6 bases from V and 2 bases from J, with 16 bases between. The CDR3 protein is CASKEGGAVTDTQYF. In DNA, the CDR3 is TGCGCCAGCAAAGAAGGCGGGGCGGTCACAGATACGCAGTATTTT. The whole variable domain, filled in from reference TRBV5-1 and TRBJ2-3, reads KAGVTQTPRYLIKTRGQQVTLSCSPISGHRSVSWYQQTPGQGLQFLFEYFSETQRNKGNFPGRFSGRQFSNSRSEMNVSTLELGDSALYLCASKEGGAVTDTQYFGPGTRLTVL.

The chain uses TRBV11-3 and TRBJ2-7; TRBD2 matches 9 bases. The V segment lost 4 bases and the J segment 2 bases; nucleotides outside the gene matches: 6. This CDR3 has 15 amino acids. Germline V gene sequence: CDR1 SGHNT, CDR2 YENEEA. DNA for the CDR3: TGTGCCAGCAGCTCAGGAGCGGGGGGAACCTACGAGCAGTACTTC. This gives the protein CASSSGAGGTYEQYF.